Listed below are T cell receptor beta chains from one sample, sequenced in a study of Graves' ophthalmopathy and Graves' hyperthyroidism. One entry per CDR3 protein, called by TCRdb with MiXCR from the multiplex PCR reads. The sample contains 200,000 to 250,000 distinct CDR3 sequences, 20% to 25% of which appear only once. The sequencing sample was made of peripheral blood. These receptors originate from a woman aged 45-60 years with Graves' ophthalmopathy. Both conserved end residues are part of each CDR3. The order of the fields is V gene, J gene, D gene, clone size, CDR3 protein, CDR3 DNA. A D gene is named only where the DNA matches it firmly. Some rows mark clone size as missing; the rest say once, few, many or name a class of expanded clone.

>TRBV25-1|TRBJ2-2|-|-
CASSNYRSTGMNTGELFF
TGTGCCAGCTCCAATTATCGCTCTACAGGGATGAACACCGGGGAGCTGTTTTTT
>TRBV24-1|TRBJ2-7|-|many
CATSESGDKSYEQYF
TGTGCCACCAGTGAATCCGGGGACAAGTCCTACGAGCAGTACTTC
>TRBV20-1|TRBJ1-2|-|many
CSARDGVKHYGYTF
TGCAGTGCTAGAGATGGGGTAAAGCACTATGGCTACACCTTC
>TRBV5-1|TRBJ1-1|TRBD1|-
CASSLTGSGEAFF
TGCGCCAGCAGCCTGACAGGGTCGGGTGAAGCTTTCTTT
>TRBV29-1|TRBJ2-7|-|many
CSVEGATYEQYF
TGCAGCGTTGAGGGGGCAACCTACGAGCAGTACTTC
>TRBV5-4|TRBJ1-1|TRBD1|-
CASSYKAGTGVEAFF
TGTGCCAGCAGCTACAAGGCCGGGACAGGGGTTGAAGCTTTCTTT
>TRBV25-1|TRBJ1-1|-|many
CASRMPGGGNTEAFF
TGTGCCAGCAGAATGCCCGGGGGGGGGAACACTGAAGCTTTCTTT
>TRBV14|TRBJ2-5|-|-
CASSRLGRFQETQYF
TGTGCCAGCAGCCGCCTGGGACGGTTCCAAGAGACCCAGTACTTC
>TRBV7-2|TRBJ2-5|TRBD1|once
CASSSTSGQGGETQYF
TGTGCCAGCAGCTCCACATCGGGACAGGGGGGAGAGACCCAGTACTTC
>TRBV18|TRBJ1-1|-|-
CASSPGPGAEAFF
TGTGCCAGCTCACCGGGTCCGGGTGCTGAAGCTTTCTTT
>TRBV5-1|TRBJ2-7|TRBD1|many
CASSPRDRVSNEQYF
TGCGCCAGCAGCCCCCGGGACAGGGTGTCGAACGAGCAGTACTTC